This TCR beta chain derives from a study of neoadjuvant nivolumab and ipilimumab in lung cancer. Produced via immunoSEQ multiplex PCR; TCRdb's table is partial and in-frame only. The table shows approximately 26,000 clones, with over 80% occurring only once. The germline gives CDR1 MNHNS, CDR2 SASEGT. The CDR3 totals 14 residues. V was trimmed by 3 bases and J by 3 bases, leaving 8 bases between them. This TCR was recovered from an adult with non-small cell lung cancer. The chain carries TRBV6-1 and TRBJ2-2; the D gene is possibly TRBD1 (6 bases). This specimen was peripheral blood, taken before neoadjuvant nivolumab, alone or with ipilimumab. This CDR3 is CASSETGYTGELFF. CDR3 DNA: TGTGCCAGCAGTGAGACAGGATACACCGGGGAGCTGTTTTTT.